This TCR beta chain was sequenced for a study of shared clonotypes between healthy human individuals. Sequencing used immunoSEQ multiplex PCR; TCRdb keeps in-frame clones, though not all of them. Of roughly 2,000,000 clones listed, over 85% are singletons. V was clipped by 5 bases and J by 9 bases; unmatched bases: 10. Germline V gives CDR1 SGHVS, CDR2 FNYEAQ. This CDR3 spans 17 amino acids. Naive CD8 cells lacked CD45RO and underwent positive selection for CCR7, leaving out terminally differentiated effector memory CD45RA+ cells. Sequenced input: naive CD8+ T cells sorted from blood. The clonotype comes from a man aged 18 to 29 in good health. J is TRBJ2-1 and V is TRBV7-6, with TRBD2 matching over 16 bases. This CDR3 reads CASSPGLAGGLQTEQFF. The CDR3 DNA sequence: TGTGCCAGCAGCCCGGGACTAGCGGGGGGGTTGCAAACTGAGCAGTTCTTC. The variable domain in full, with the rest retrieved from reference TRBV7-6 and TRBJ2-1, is GAGVSQSPRYKVTKRGQDVALRCDPISGHVSLYWYRQALGQGPEFLTYFNYEAQQDKSGLPNDRFSAERPEGSISTLTIQRTEQRDSAMYRCASSPGLAGGLQTEQFFGPGTRLTVL.